Below are 20 T cell receptor beta chains sequenced from a single sample in a study of control samples from healthy donors and cancer patients. Profiling relied on immunoSEQ multiplex PCR, and the TCRdb table lists in-frame clones only, not all of them. The sample lists some 110,000 clones; 75% to 90% were seen once. The specimen was PBMCs. These receptors were collected from a woman between 50 and 59 years old with colorectal cancer.

The chain is built from TRBV2 and TRBJ1-4, with D hard to call. CDR3 length equals 14 residues. V shed 5 bases and J shed 0 bases, with 7 bases lying between them. Germline V CDR1 and CDR2: SNHLY, FYNNEI. CDR3 DNA: TGTGCCAGCAGTAGCAGGTCAACTAATGAAAAACTGTTTTTT. This gives the protein CASSSRSTNEKLFF.

This clone was counted a single time. The chain carries TRBV18 and TRBJ1-2; D unclear. V lost 3 bases and J lost 3, with 14 bases in between. This CDR3 has 15 amino acids. The V gene's germline CDR1 is KGHSH and CDR2 LQKENI. CDR3 sequence reads: CASSPSAAVDYGYTF. Here the CDR3 DNA reads TGTGCCAGCTCACCTTCAGCCGCCGTCGACTATGGCTACACCTTC.

The V gene is TRBV30, the J gene TRBJ1-2, with D uncertain. The length of the CDR3 is 10 residues. V lost 5 bases and J 6 bases, leaving 7 bases between the germline ends. Germline lookup yields CDR1 GTSNPN and CDR2 SVGIG (reference sequence). The CDR3 DNA sequence: TGTGCCTGGGGTAAACATGGCTACACCTTC. Translation: CAWGKHGYTF.

This clone was detected a few times. The chain has TRBV7-2 and TRBJ2-7; no clear D. CDR1 is SGHTA and CDR2 is FQGNSA in the germline V gene. Deletions cut 0 bases from V and 7 bases from J, with 13 bases between. This CDR3 spans 14 amino acids. CDR3 DNA: TGTGCCAGCAGCTTAGCGGCTTCGATAGGAGAGCAGTACTTC. Encoded protein: CASSLAASIGEQYF.

About this clone: The same CDR3 can be traced to other DNA sequences in this sample. V is TRBV25-1 and J is TRBJ1-1; D unclear. V shed 1 base and J shed 5 bases, with 8 bases lying between them. The germline CDR1 and CDR2 sequences are MGHDK and SYGVNS. The CDR3 length is 13 residues. The DNA for the CDR3 is TGTGCCAGCAGTGAATTAGGAGGGACTGAAGCTTTCTTT. Its protein product is CASSELGGTEAFF.

The rearrangement uses TRBV28 and TRBJ1-4; 7 positions match TRBD1. The V and J ends lost 6 bases and 3 bases, in that order; junction bases with no gene match: 4. Germline loops: CDR1 MDHEN, CDR2 SYDVKM. The CDR3 consists of 14 residues. The DNA of the CDR3 is TGTGCCAGCAGCGAAGGGGGCCCTAATGAAAAACTGTTTTTT. Its protein product is CASSEGGPNEKLFF.

CDR3 bases: TGTGCCAGCAGCTTAAACCAGGCGCAAACCCAATCTGGGGCCAACGTCCTGACTTTC. Its protein product is CASSLNQAQTQSGANVLTF. The chain uses TRBV9 and TRBJ2-6; D remains ambiguous. This CDR3 is built from 19 residues. The V end was cut by 4 bases, the J end by 1 base, with 21 bases between. Germline values: CDR1 SGDLS, CDR2 YYNGEE. The full variable domain, in which reference TRBV9 and TRBJ2-6 provide the parts outside the CDR3, is DSGVTQTPKHLITATGQRVTLRCSPRSGDLSVYWYQQSLDQGLQFLIQYYNGEERAKGNILERFSAQQFPDLHSELNLSSLELGDSALYFCASSLNQAQTQSGANVLTFGAGSRLTVL.

The V call is TRBV5-1, the J call TRBJ2-3, with TRBD2 identical over 14 bases. The CDR3 totals 15 residues. With V trimmed by 5 bases and J by 6 bases, 5 bases remained unmatched. Germline-derived CDR1 and CDR2 are SGHRS and YFSETQ. CDR3 nucleotides: TGCGCCAGCAGTCCGGGACTAGCGGGAGTTGATACGCAGTATTTT. Protein: CASSPGLAGVDTQYF. Full variable domain (outside the CDR3, taken from reference TRBV5-1 and TRBJ2-3): KAGVTQTPRYLIKTRGQQVTLSCSPISGHRSVSWYQQTPGQGLQFLFEYFSETQRNKGNFPGRFSGRQFSNSRSEMNVSTLELGDSALYLCASSPGLAGVDTQYFGPGTRLTVL.

This clone showed up just once. This sequence joins TRBV5-4 and TRBJ1-1; tentatively, D is TRBD1 (5 bases). Per germline, CDR1 SGHNT and CDR2 YYREEE (reference sequence). The CDR3 has 15 residues. V was shortened by 1 base and J by 0 bases, with 10 bases between the two germline ends. CDR3 in amino acids: CASSLFDRLNTEAFF. CDR3 bases: TGTGCCAGCAGCTTGTTTGACAGACTGAACACTGAAGCTTTCTTT.

The V and J genes are TRBV6-5 and TRBJ1-5; D gene uncertain. This CDR3 is 14 amino acids long. V lost 5 bases, J lost 3 bases, and 11 bases lay in between. CDR1 is MNHEY, CDR2 SVGAGI, per germline. Here the CDR3 reads CASSPLSSNQPQHF. In DNA form, the CDR3 reads TGTGCCAGCAGTCCTCTATCCTCCAATCAGCCCCAGCATTTT.

This clone came up once. V usage is TRBV13 and J usage is TRBJ1-1; D is unresolved. The CDR3 extends over 12 amino acids. The ends were cut back, 0 bases at V and 8 bases at J, with 7 bases in the middle. The germline gives CDR1 PRHDT, CDR2 FYEKMQ (reference sequence). For the CDR3, the DNA is TGTGCCAGCAGCTTAGGGGTCGGAGAAGCTTTCTTT. Its protein product is CASSLGVGEAFF.

The chain couples TRBV19 to TRBJ2-1, with 9 bases fitting TRBD2. V lost 3 bases to trimming and J lost 2 bases; unmatched junction nucleotides: 20. The CDR3 runs 21 residues. The V gene's germline CDR1 is LNHDA and CDR2 SQIVND (reference sequence). CDR3 nucleotides: TGTGCCAGTAGTATGGGGTCTTGGGTACTCGCGGGAGGGCATCCCTACAATGAGCAGTTCTTC. Its translation: CASSMGSWVLAGGHPYNEQFF.

The sample holds a few counts of this clone. This chain uses TRBV18 with TRBJ2-2; D unresolved. V lost 2 bases, J lost 6 bases, and 25 bases lay in between. The germline gives CDR1 KGHSH, CDR2 LQKENI. CDR3 length: 19 amino acids. The CDR3: CASSPSSSRSAKSPGELFF. In DNA form, the CDR3 reads TGTGCCAGCTCACCATCCTCTAGTAGGAGCGCCAAGAGCCCCGGGGAGCTGTTTTTT.

The rearrangement joins TRBV30 to TRBJ1-2; unclear D gene. V was clipped by 4 bases and J by 4 bases, with 10 bases between them. CDR1 and CDR2 (germline): GTSNPN, SVGIG (reference sequence). CDR3 length equals 12 residues. The CDR3 region is CAWNQLIYGYTF. Here the CDR3 DNA reads TGTGCCTGGAATCAGCTGATCTATGGCTACACCTTC. Looking up the rest from reference TRBV30 and TRBJ1-2 gives the full variable domain: SQTIHQWPATLVQPVGSPLSLECTVEGTSNPNLYWYRQAAGRGLQLLFYSVGIGQISSEVPQNLSASRPQDRQFILSSKKLLLSDSGFYLCAWNQLIYGYTFGSGTRLTVV.

The chain carries TRBV7-6 and TRBJ2-3, with TRBD2 identical over 8 bases. CDR1 is SGHVS and CDR2 is FNYEAQ in the germline V gene. Germline trimming cut 5 bases from V and 4 bases from J; bases unmatched to any gene: 8. CDR3 size: 15 residues. The CDR3 nucleotides are TGTGCCAGCAGCCCCCGGGGGGGTGTCTCAGATACGCAGTATTTT. This translates into CASSPRGGVSDTQYF.

The chain carries TRBV30 and TRBJ1-2; TRBD1 matches 11 bases. The junction had 2 bases not matched to a gene; V was cut back by 2 bases and J by 6 bases. Germline lookup yields CDR1 GTSNPN and CDR2 SVGIG (reference sequence). The CDR3 covers 13 residues. This CDR3 is CAWSPDRGHGYTF. The CDR3 coding sequence is TGTGCCTGGAGTCCGGACAGGGGGCATGGCTACACCTTC.

The chain is built from TRBV3-1 (or the pseudogene TRBV3-2) and TRBJ2-5; tentatively, D is TRBD1 or TRBD2 (7 bases each). The germline gives CDR1 LGHDT, CDR2 YNNKEL (reference sequence). The CDR3 runs to 15 residues. Trimming shortened V by 4 bases and J by 4 bases, and 16 bases separated the two germline ends. CDR3 loop: CASSRQGEGPETQYF. The CDR3 DNA reads as TGTGCCAGCAGCCGCCAGGGGGAGGGGCCAGAGACCCAGTACTTC.

This clone was recorded once. CDR3 in DNA: TGTGCCAGCTTCGACCGCTACACTGAAGCTTTCTTT. Amino acid sequence: CASFDRYTEAFF. J is TRBJ1-1 and V is TRBV6-5, with unresolved D. Between the trimmed V and J ends, which lost 8 bases and 3 bases, there was a span of 10 bases. CDR1 and CDR2 (germline): MNHEY, SVGAGI. This CDR3 comprises 12 residues.

The V and J genes are TRBV6-5 and TRBJ2-7, with 14 positions matching TRBD2. V lost 2 bases to trimming and J lost 7 bases; unmatched junction nucleotides: 7. Germline loops: CDR1 MNHEY, CDR2 SVGAGI. This CDR3 has 16 amino acids. CDR3 sequence: CASSYPGLAGVGEQYF. DNA for the CDR3: TGTGCCAGCAGTTACCCGGGACTAGCGGGAGTAGGAGAGCAGTACTTC.

The chain links TRBV6-1 to TRBJ1-2, with D uncertain. CDR3 length: 12 residues. V lost 2 bases to trimming and J lost 6 bases, with 7 bases between them. Germline loops: CDR1 MNHNS, CDR2 SASEGT. The CDR3 nucleotides are TGTGCCAGCAGTGAAAGGCAGGATGGCTACACCTTC. Its translation: CASSERQDGYTF.